The entry that follows covers one TCR beta chain sequence. The data belong to a study of OX40 agonist ivuxolimab in advanced cancers. Autoimmune disease history or systemic immunosuppression led to patients being barred. Trimming cost V 5 bases and J 2 bases, with 6 bases left between them. Germline loops: CDR1 DFQATT, CDR2 SNEGSKA (reference sequence). There are 11 residues in the CDR3. Sequencing was performed with immunoSEQ multiplex PCR; in TCRdb, only in-frame clones are kept and a portion is missing. The table lists roughly 41,000 clones, about 85% of them singletons. Here the sequenced sample was CD4+ or CD8+ T cells sorted from blood, taken in a trial of the OX40 agonist ivuxolimab. This TCR came from an adult with an advanced solid tumor such as melanoma, head and neck, liver or kidney cancer. The chain uses TRBV20-1 and TRBJ1-1; no firm D call. The chain's CDR3 is CSAAPNTEAFF. The CDR3, as DNA: TGCAGTGCTGCCCCCAACACTGAAGCTTTCTTT.